The T cell receptor (beta chain) described here comes from a study of neurological immune-mediated disorders. Notes on the study in general: Healthy controls had more TCR clonal expansion than multiple sclerosis, which showed the least, whereas HTLV-1-associated myelopathy showed the most.

This CDR3 has 15 amino acids. CDR1 MDHEN and CDR2 SYDVKM come from the germline V gene. V shed 5 bases, J shed 8 bases, and the junction held 8 bases outside the gene matches. TCRdb reprocessed the 5' RACE reads via MiXCR and lists one record per CDR3 protein. The data show about 57,000 distinct CDR3 sequences, 9.5% to 15% seen once. On this clonotype itself: The antigen is undetermined.

The source material was PBMCs. V is TRBV28 and J is TRBJ2-4; 11 nucleotides match TRBD2. The sequence was collected from a woman aged 60-75 years with HTLV-1-associated myelopathy (HAM/TSP). As DNA, the CDR3 is TGTGCCAGCAGTCTAGCGGGAGGTGTGACGTACATTCAGTACTTC. Translating it yields CASSLAGGVTYIQYF.